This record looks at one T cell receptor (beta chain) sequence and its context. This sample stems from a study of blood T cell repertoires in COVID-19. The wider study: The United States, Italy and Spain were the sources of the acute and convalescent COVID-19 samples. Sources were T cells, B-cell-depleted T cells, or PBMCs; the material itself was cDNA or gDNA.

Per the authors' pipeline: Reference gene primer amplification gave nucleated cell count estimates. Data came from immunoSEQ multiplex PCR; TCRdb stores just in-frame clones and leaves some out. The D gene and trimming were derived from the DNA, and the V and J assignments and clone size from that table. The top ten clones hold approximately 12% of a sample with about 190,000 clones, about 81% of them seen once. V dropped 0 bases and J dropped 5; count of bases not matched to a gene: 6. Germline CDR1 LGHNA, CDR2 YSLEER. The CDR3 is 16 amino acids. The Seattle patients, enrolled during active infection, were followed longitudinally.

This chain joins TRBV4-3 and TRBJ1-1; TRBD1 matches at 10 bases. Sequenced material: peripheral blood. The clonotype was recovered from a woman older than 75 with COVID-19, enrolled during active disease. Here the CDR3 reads CASSQDGTGEGTEAFF. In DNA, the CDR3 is TGCGCCAGCAGCCAAGATGGGACAGGGGAAGGGACTGAAGCTTTCTTT.